This record concerns one T cell receptor beta chain sequence. The PCR contained 60 Vbeta and 13 Jbeta primers. The data were produced by immunoSEQ multiplex PCR, yet TCRdb's version contains in-frame clones alone and is incomplete. The repertoire holds 150,000 to 200,000 clones, just under 80% seen once, with around 6.1% in the top ten. This CDR3 has 14 amino acids. CDR1 is SGHDN, CDR2 FVKESK, per germline. The germline V and J ends were trimmed by 0 bases and 3 bases, with 8 bases remaining between them. This sample was taken from a study of cytomegalovirus exposure and HLA in healthy donors. The chain recombines TRBV14 with TRBJ1-1, with D perhaps TRBD1 (5 bases). The sample comprised PBMCs. This TCR came from a woman younger than 45 in good health and CMV-seropositive. DNA for the CDR3: TGTGCCAGCAGCCAAGATTGGGGCTACACTGAAGCTTTCTTT. This gives the protein CASSQDWGYTEAFF.